This TCR beta chain stems from a study of cytomegalovirus exposure and HLA in healthy donors. Study-level points and caveats: Later, an analysis found that common viral pathogens appeared to be linked with several of the most significant clusters. The later analysis indicated that the majority of CMV-associated TCR beta chains appeared HLA-restricted.

In regard to this clone: The antigen is undetermined.

PCR amplification relied on 60 Vbeta primers (plus 13 Jbeta primers). Assay: immunoSEQ multiplex PCR; the TCRdb copy retains only in-frame clones and omits some. The sample records about 100,000 clones, about 80% being singletons. Sampled while nominally healthy, donors likely had unrecorded immune exposures. From germline, CDR1 is PRHDT and CDR2 FYEKMQ (reference sequence). The CDR3 is 15 amino acids. V was pared by 6 bases and J by 7 bases, with 9 bases of the junction left unmatched. The sequence was obtained from a middle-aged man in good health and CMV-seronegative. The chain couples TRBV13 to TRBJ2-7; 13 positions agree with TRBD2. Material: PBMCs. In DNA form, the CDR3 reads TGTGCCAGCAGTCAGACTAGCGGGGGGAATTTTGAGCAGTACTTC. Protein sequence: CASSQTSGGNFEQYF. Full variable domain (outside the CDR3, taken from reference TRBV13 and TRBJ2-7): AAGVIQSPRHLIKEKRETATLKCYPIPRHDTVYWYQQGPGQDPQFLISFYEKMQSDKGSIPDRFSAQQFSDYHSELNMSSLELGDSALYFCASSQTSGGNFEQYFGPGTRLTVT.